This T cell receptor (beta chain) derives from a study of shared clonotypes between healthy human individuals. Study-level background: Plates per donor: three CD4 naive, three CD4 memory, two CD8 naive, one CD8 memory.

The V end lost 0 bases, the J end lost 0 bases, and 6 bases lay between the germline ends. In germline, CDR1 is LNHDA, CDR2 SQIVND (reference sequence). The CDR3 extends over 15 amino acids. Repertoires were generated with immunoSEQ multiplex PCR, while TCRdb's copy carries only in-frame clones and drops some. This table holds about 960,000 clones, roughly 72% found once. What was sequenced was memory CD4+ T cells sorted from blood. The sample's subset: CD45RA-negative fraction. This chain uses TRBV19 with TRBJ2-4; D gene uncertain. This TCR derives from a man between 18 and 35 years old in good health. In DNA form, the CDR3 reads TGTGCCAGTAGTATAGATGGGCTAGCCAAAAACATTCAGTACTTC. This sequence encodes CASSIDGLAKNIQYF.